These 4 T cell receptor beta chains were all obtained from the same sample, sequenced in a study of blood T cell repertoires in COVID-19. Here immunoSEQ multiplex PCR was the method, and the copy in TCRdb shows in-frame clones only, minus some. The data show 250,000 to 300,000 clones, around 86% seen once. The specimen was peripheral blood. The receptors were gathered from a woman aged 40-49 years who had recovered from COVID-19.

This chain connects TRBV19 to TRBJ1-2; 9 bases agree with TRBD1. CDR3 length: 15 amino acids. Germline V CDR1 and CDR2: LNHDA, SQIVND (reference sequence). Trimming at V came to 6 bases and at J to 1 base, leaving 6 bases not matched to a gene. For the CDR3, the DNA is TGTGCCAGTAGCGAAACAGGGGGCCTTAACTATGGCTACACCTTC. The encoded protein is CASSETGGLNYGYTF.

V usage is TRBV28 and J usage is TRBJ1-6; no definite D call. The CDR3 covers 14 residues. V gave up 2 bases and J gave up 10 bases, with 12 bases separating them. Germline V gene sequence: CDR1 MDHEN, CDR2 SYDVKM. In nucleotides, the CDR3 is TGTGCCAGCAGTTTAGAGGGTGGTTCGTCACCCCTCCACTTT. This sequence encodes CASSLEGGSSPLHF.

The J gene is TRBJ2-7, the V gene TRBV4-1; 12 bases map to TRBD2. Unmatched junction bases numbered 9, after V lost 4 bases and J lost 2 bases. Germline CDR1 reads MGHRA; CDR2 reads YSYEKL. The CDR3 is 17 residues long. DNA of the CDR3: TGCGCCAGCAGCCCAAAGGGCCTAGCGGGAGGGACCTACGAGCAGTACTTC. Translation: CASSPKGLAGGTYEQYF.

V gene TRBV12-3 or TRBV12-4 combines with J gene TRBJ1-2, with a weak D call TRBD1 (6 bases). V was trimmed by 5 bases and J by 8 bases, leaving 15 bases between them. The CDR3 contains 13 residues. CDR3 nucleotides: TGTGCCAGCAGTCTAAAGGGGGTGGAGGGCTACACCTTC. Protein product: CASSLKGVEGYTF.